These 25 T cell receptor beta chains were all obtained from the same sample, sequenced in a study of brain T cells in children with intractable seizures. This table comes from immunoSEQ multiplex PCR, and its TCRdb copy is limited to in-frame clones, with some not included. Here the sample spans 88,000 or so clones, about 93% being singletons. The source was peripheral blood, collected at surgery. The origin of the receptors is a girl aged 2 to 9 with Rasmussen encephalitis and intractable seizures.

The chain joins TRBV6-5 to TRBJ2-2; TRBD1 is a possible D gene (5 bases). The germline CDR1 and CDR2 sequences are MNHEY and SVGAGI. The length of the CDR3 is 14 residues. Trimming shortened V by 6 bases and J by 2 bases, and 10 bases separated the two germline ends. CDR3 nucleotides: TGTGCCAGCAGACGCAGGGAAAACACCGGGGAGCTGTTTTTT. Protein sequence: CASRRRENTGELFF.

The genes are TRBV27 and TRBJ1-1, with no clear D. Germline values: CDR1 MNHEY, CDR2 SMNVEV (reference sequence). This CDR3 is 12 amino acids long. V was cut by 5 bases and J by 3 bases, with 7 bases left in between. CDR3 sequence reads: CASSHPYTEAFF. The CDR3 region has the DNA TGTGCCAGCAGTCACCCGTACACTGAAGCTTTCTTT.

The chain carries TRBV30 and TRBJ2-7, with TRBD1 matching over 10 bases. The CDR3 runs 13 residues. CDR1 is GTSNPN, CDR2 SVGIG, per germline (reference sequence). V shed 2 bases, J shed 3 bases, and the junction held 1 base outside the gene matches. As DNA, the CDR3 is TGTGCCTGGAGTCGGGACAGGGGCTACGAGCAGTACTTC. Its translation: CAWSRDRGYEQYF.

V is TRBV12-3 or TRBV12-4 and J is TRBJ1-1; D perhaps matches TRBD1 (5 bases). Trimming cost V 2 bases and J 7 bases, with 11 bases left between them. This CDR3 spans 13 amino acids. The CDR3 protein is CASSLLGTGEAFF. CDR3 DNA: TGTGCCAGCAGTTTATTAGGGACGGGTGAAGCTTTCTTT.

V is TRBV19 and J is TRBJ1-5, with TRBD1 as a possible D gene (6 bases). The CDR3 is 14 amino acids. The V gene's germline CDR1 is LNHDA and CDR2 SQIVND (reference sequence). V lost 5 bases and J 16 bases, leaving 24 bases between the germline ends. CDR3 DNA: TGTGCCAGTAGTTCAGCACAAACGGGGGCCCCAGCCCATTTT. It encodes CASSSAQTGAPAHF.

The chain employs TRBV11-3 and TRBJ1-1, with 7 bases matching TRBD1. The junction had 9 bases not matched to a gene; V was cut back by 11 bases and J by 0 bases. The CDR3 runs 14 residues. Germline CDR1 reads SGHNT; CDR2 reads YENEEA. The CDR3: CASRQGQMNTEAFF. Written as DNA, the CDR3 is TGTGCCTCCCGACAGGGTCAGATGAACACTGAAGCTTTCTTT.

The chain carries TRBV3-1 (or the pseudogene TRBV3-2) and TRBJ2-1, with unresolved D. The V end lost 4 bases, the J end lost 8 bases, and 27 bases lay between the germline ends. CDR1 LGHDT and CDR2 YNNKEL come from the germline V gene (reference sequence). The CDR3 runs 18 residues. The CDR3 DNA follows: TGTGCCAGCAGCCCTGTCCGCCCGGCATCCCGACCTCGGGATGAGCAGTTCTTC. Translation: CASSPVRPASRPRDEQFF.

CDR3 residues: CASSLRGANEQFF. The CDR3, as DNA: TGCGCCAGCAGCTTGCGGGGAGCCAATGAGCAGTTCTTC. The V and J genes are TRBV5-1 and TRBJ2-1, with D perhaps TRBD2 (5 bases). Germline CDR1 and CDR2: SGHRS and YFSETQ. CDR3 length: 13 residues. The V gene lost 1 base and the J gene lost 6 bases, with 8 bases spanning the gap.

The genes are TRBV9 and TRBJ2-5; possible D gene TRBD1, 6 bases. Trimming removed 3 bases at V and 1 base at J, with 13 bases between. The CDR3 loop spans 15 amino acids. Germline V gene lookup returns CDR1 SGDLS and CDR2 YYNGEE. The chain's CDR3 is CASSAWTEPQETQYF. Written as DNA, the CDR3 is TGTGCCAGCAGCGCGTGGACAGAACCCCAAGAGACCCAGTACTTC. Variable domain in full (rest from reference TRBV9 and TRBJ2-5): DSGVTQTPKHLITATGQRVTLRCSPRSGDLSVYWYQQSLDQGLQFLIQYYNGEERAKGNILERFSAQQFPDLHSELNLSSLELGDSALYFCASSAWTEPQETQYFGPGTRLLVL.

The V call is TRBV6-1, the J call TRBJ2-2; no firm D call. Germline V gives CDR1 MNHNS, CDR2 SASEGT. Trimming pared 1 base from V and 5 bases from J, leaving 11 bases between. CDR3 length: 15 residues. CDR3 residues: CASSEGGRVTGELFF. CDR3 nucleotides: TGTGCCAGCAGTGAAGGGGGAAGGGTTACCGGGGAGCTGTTTTTT.

The rearrangement uses TRBV14 and TRBJ2-5; TRBD2 aligns across 7 bases. CDR1 is SGHDN and CDR2 is FVKESK in the germline V gene. The length of the CDR3 is 15 residues. With V trimmed by 2 bases and J by 0 bases, 3 bases remained unmatched. CDR3 nucleotide sequence: TGTGCCAGCAGCCAATTAGCGGGCTACCAAGAGACCCAGTACTTC. Translation: CASSQLAGYQETQYF.

The chain has TRBV29-1 and TRBJ2-1; TRBD1 might be the D (6 bases). The length of the CDR3 is 12 residues. The ends were cut back, 5 bases at V and 6 bases at J, with 11 bases in the middle. Per the germline V gene, CDR1 is SQVTM and CDR2 is ANQGSEA. As DNA, the CDR3 is TGCAGCGTTCGTAGGGGGATCAATGAGCAGTTCTTC. Protein product: CSVRRGINEQFF.

This clone was found once. The rearrangement joins TRBV29-1 to TRBJ1-2; 9 nucleotides line up with TRBD1. The J segment lost 8 bases and the V segment lost 3 bases, leaving 7 bases of the junction unmatched. There are 13 residues in the CDR3. CDR1 is SQVTM, CDR2 ANQGSEA, per germline. The CDR3 protein is CSVETGTGMGYTF. In DNA, the CDR3 is TGCAGCGTTGAGACCGGGACAGGGATGGGCTACACCTTC.

The chain couples TRBV3-1 (or the pseudogene TRBV3-2) to TRBJ2-5, with D perhaps matching TRBD1 or TRBD2 (5 bases each). The CDR3 is 15 residues long. V dropped 3 bases and J dropped 6 bases, with 17 bases sitting between them. The germline CDR1 and CDR2 sequences are LGHDT and YNNKEL (reference sequence). The CDR3 region has the DNA TGTGCCAGCAGCCAGAGTGAGGGGCTCGTGCAGACCCAGTACTTC. This encodes CASSQSEGLVQTQYF.

The chain couples TRBV15 to TRBJ2-3; TRBD2 agrees at 7 bases. CDR1 is LNHNV, CDR2 YYDKDF, per germline (reference sequence). V dropped 0 bases and J dropped 3; count of bases not matched to a gene: 6. The CDR3 length is 16 residues. In DNA, the CDR3 is TGTGCCACCAGCAGAGACAAGTGGGAGGGAACAGATACGCAGTATTTT. This translates into CATSRDKWEGTDTQYF.

V usage is TRBV27 and J usage is TRBJ2-5; D not certain. Germline V gene sequence: CDR1 MNHEY, CDR2 SMNVEV (reference sequence). The CDR3 spans 10 residues. Trimming shortened V by 8 bases and J by 1 base, and 2 bases separated the two germline ends. The CDR3, as DNA: TGTGCCAGCGGCCAAGAGACCCAGTACTTC. Protein: CASGQETQYF.

V is TRBV11-3 and J is TRBJ2-7; 8 bases fit TRBD1. From germline, CDR1 is SGHNT and CDR2 YENEEA. Trimming took 8 bases from V and 5 from J; bases not matched to a gene: 5. This CDR3 has 12 amino acids. DNA of the CDR3: TGTGCCAGCGCGAACAGGGGGGACGAGCAGTACTTC. It codes for CASANRGDEQYF.

The V gene is TRBV30, the J gene TRBJ2-7, with D possibly matching TRBD1 (5 bases). The CDR3 contains 11 residues. In germline, CDR1 is GTSNPN, CDR2 SVGIG (reference sequence). Trimming took off 7 bases at V and 2 bases at J, with 9 bases between the two ends. The CDR3 nucleotides read TGTGCCTTACAGGATACCTACGAGCAGTACTTC. Amino acid sequence: CALQDTYEQYF.

This clone came up once. The CDR3 bases are TGTGCCAGCCGCCCGGACAGGGTTACCTATGGCTACACCTTC. It encodes CASRPDRVTYGYTF. The chain recombines TRBV11-3 with TRBJ1-2, with 8 bases aligning to TRBD1. V lost 8 bases to trimming and J lost 4 bases; unmatched junction nucleotides: 9. The CDR3 loop spans 14 amino acids. CDR1 SGHNT and CDR2 YENEEA come from the germline V gene.

V is TRBV6-5 and J is TRBJ2-7; the D gene is possibly TRBD1 (6 bases). Trimming removed 2 bases at V and 4 bases at J, with 9 bases between. CDR3 size: 13 residues. Germline V gene sequence: CDR1 MNHEY, CDR2 SVGAGI. The CDR3 DNA reads as TGTGCCAGCAGTTACCTACAGGGATACGAGCAGTACTTC. Translated, it gives CASSYLQGYEQYF.

The chain uses TRBV30 and TRBJ2-3; unclear D gene. CDR1 GTSNPN and CDR2 SVGIG come from the germline V gene (reference sequence). Trimming pared 3 bases from V and 2 bases from J, leaving 9 bases between. The CDR3 sequence is 13 residues long. The CDR3 bases are TGTGCCTGGAGCCCCACTTACACAGATACGCAGTATTTT. Translation gives CAWSPTYTDTQYF.

The chain employs TRBV6-1 and TRBJ2-3; 9 bases map to TRBD2. The germline gives CDR1 MNHNS, CDR2 SASEGT. The CDR3 is made up of 18 amino acids. Trimming took 1 base from V and 5 from J; bases not matched to a gene: 13. The CDR3 loop reads CASSEVAGVEQGLDTQYF. DNA of the CDR3: TGTGCCAGCAGTGAAGTAGCGGGGGTGGAACAGGGGTTAGATACGCAGTATTTT.

This chain connects TRBV27 to TRBJ1-2; 7 bases agree with TRBD1. This CDR3 region has 13 residues. The germline gives CDR1 MNHEY, CDR2 SMNVEV (reference sequence). Trimming removed 4 bases from V and 8 bases from J; junction bases left unmatched: 7. This chain's CDR3 is CASSSNRGVGYTF. The CDR3 nucleotides read TGTGCCAGCAGTTCAAACAGGGGTGTGGGCTACACCTTC.

This clone was observed a single time. This chain joins TRBV18 and TRBJ2-2, with unresolved D. CDR3 length equals 12 residues. From germline, CDR1 is KGHSH and CDR2 LQKENI. The V end was cut by 2 bases, the J end by 8 bases, with 6 bases between. The DNA for the CDR3 is TGTGCCAGCTCACCAAAGATTGGGGAGCTGTTTTTT. Its translation: CASSPKIGELFF. The whole variable domain, remainder taken from reference TRBV18 and TRBJ2-2, is NAGVMQNPRHLVRRRGQEARLRCSPMKGHSHVYWYRQLPEEGLKFMVYLQKENIIDESGMPKERFSAEFPKEGPSILRIQQVVRGDSAAYFCASSPKIGELFFGEGSRLTVL.

This rearrangement joins TRBV2 to TRBJ1-1; the D is unclear. The CDR3 extends over 14 amino acids. The germline V gene has CDR1 SNHLY and CDR2 FYNNEI. V lost 1 base to trimming and J lost 1 base, with 7 bases between them. The DNA of the CDR3 is TGTGCCAGCAGTGAAGTCCGGGGGAACACTGAAGCTTTCTTT. Translated: CASSEVRGNTEAFF.